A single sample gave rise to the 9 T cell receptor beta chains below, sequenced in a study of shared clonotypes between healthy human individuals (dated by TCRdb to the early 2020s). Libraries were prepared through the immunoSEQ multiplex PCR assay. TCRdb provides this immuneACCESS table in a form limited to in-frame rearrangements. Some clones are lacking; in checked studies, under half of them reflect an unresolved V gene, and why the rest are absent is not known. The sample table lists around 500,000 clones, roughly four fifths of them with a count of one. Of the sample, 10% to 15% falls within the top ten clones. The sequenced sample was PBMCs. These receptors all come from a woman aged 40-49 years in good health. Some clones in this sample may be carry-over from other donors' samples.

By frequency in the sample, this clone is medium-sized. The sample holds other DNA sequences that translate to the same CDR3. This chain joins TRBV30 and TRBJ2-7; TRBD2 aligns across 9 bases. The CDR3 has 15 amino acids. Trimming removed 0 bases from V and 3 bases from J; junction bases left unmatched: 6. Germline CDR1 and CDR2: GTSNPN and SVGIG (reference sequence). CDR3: CAWSVRREGFYEQYF. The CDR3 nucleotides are TGTGCCTGGAGTGTACGGCGGGAGGGCTTCTACGAGCAGTACTTC.

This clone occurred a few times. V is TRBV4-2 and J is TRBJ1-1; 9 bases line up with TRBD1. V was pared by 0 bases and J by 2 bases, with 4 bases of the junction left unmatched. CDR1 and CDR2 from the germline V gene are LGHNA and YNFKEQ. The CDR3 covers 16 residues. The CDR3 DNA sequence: TGTGCCAGCAGCCAAGAACAGGGGGCCGTTAACACTGAAGCTTTCTTT. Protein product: CASSQEQGAVNTEAFF.

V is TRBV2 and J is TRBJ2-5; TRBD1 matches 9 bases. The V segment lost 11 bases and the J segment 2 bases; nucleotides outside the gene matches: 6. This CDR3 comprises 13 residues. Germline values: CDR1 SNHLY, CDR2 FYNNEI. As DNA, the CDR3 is TGTGCCGGATCCGGGACAGGGCAAGAGACCCAGTACTTC. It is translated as CAGSGTGQETQYF.

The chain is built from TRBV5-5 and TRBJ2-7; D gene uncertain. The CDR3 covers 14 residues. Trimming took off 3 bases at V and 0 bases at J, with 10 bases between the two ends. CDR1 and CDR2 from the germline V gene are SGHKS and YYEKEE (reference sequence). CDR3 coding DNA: TGTGCCAGCAGCTGGAGACCAAGCTCCTACGAGCAGTACTTC. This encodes CASSWRPSSYEQYF.

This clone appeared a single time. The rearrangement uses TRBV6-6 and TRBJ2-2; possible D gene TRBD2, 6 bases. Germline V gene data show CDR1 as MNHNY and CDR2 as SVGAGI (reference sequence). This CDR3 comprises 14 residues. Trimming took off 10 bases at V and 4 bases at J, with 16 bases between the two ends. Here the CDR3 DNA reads TGTGCCATCTCAGTTAGGGGAGGCACCGGGGAGCTGTTTTTT. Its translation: CAISVRGGTGELFF.

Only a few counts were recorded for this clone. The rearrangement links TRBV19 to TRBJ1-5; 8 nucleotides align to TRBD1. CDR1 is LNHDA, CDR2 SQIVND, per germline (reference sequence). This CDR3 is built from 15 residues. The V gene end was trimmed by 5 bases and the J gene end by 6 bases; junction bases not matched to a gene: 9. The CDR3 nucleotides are TGTGCCAGTAGTCCCTCCGGACAGGGTGGTCAGCCCCAGCATTTT. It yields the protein CASSPSGQGGQPQHF.

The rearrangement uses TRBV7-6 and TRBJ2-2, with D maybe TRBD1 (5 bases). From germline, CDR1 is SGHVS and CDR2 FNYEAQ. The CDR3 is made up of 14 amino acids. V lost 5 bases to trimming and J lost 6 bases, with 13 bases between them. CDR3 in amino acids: CASSLAQGPGELFF. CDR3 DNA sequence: TGTGCCAGCAGCCTCGCTCAGGGTCCCGGGGAGCTGTTTTTT.

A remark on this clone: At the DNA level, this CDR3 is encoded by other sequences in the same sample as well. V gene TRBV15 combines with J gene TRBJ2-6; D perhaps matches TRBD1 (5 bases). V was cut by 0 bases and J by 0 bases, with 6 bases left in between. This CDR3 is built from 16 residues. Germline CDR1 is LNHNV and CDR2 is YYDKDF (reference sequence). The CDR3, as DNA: TGTGCCACCAGCAGAGATAGGGGCTCTGGGGCCAACGTCCTGACTTTC. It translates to CATSRDRGSGANVLTF.

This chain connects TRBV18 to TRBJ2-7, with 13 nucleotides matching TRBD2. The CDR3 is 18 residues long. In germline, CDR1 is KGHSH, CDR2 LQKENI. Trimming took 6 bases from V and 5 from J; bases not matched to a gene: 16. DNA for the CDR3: TGTGCCAGCTCCTACAGAAGACTAGCGGGAGGCCTAAACCACGAGCAGTACTTC. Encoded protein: CASSYRRLAGGLNHEQYF.